Listed below are T cell receptor beta chains from one sample, sequenced in a study of identifying expanded T cells in peripheral blood. Profiled with immunoSEQ multiplex PCR; TCRdb holds only in-frame clones, not every one. The sample contains about 94,000 clones, around 90% of which appear only once. Sample: blood. The receptors were gathered from a person aged 18 to 70 in good health. The CDR3 runs from the conserved cysteine through the conserved F or W. The order of the fields is CDR3 length, J gene, V gene, D gene, CDR3 protein, CDR3 DNA. D genes are given only for firm matches.

>16|TRBJ2-7|TRBV25-1|.
CASSDPGTGSSYEQYF
TGTGCCAGCAGTGACCCAGGGACGGGGAGCTCCTACGAGCAGTACTTC
>14|TRBJ1-5|TRBV19|.
CASSIEDGISPQHF
TGTGCCAGTAGTATAGAGGACGGGATCAGCCCCCAGCATTTT
>13|TRBJ1-2|TRBV5-6|.
CASSLWVPGGYTF
TGTGCCAGCAGCTTGTGGGTCCCGGGCGGCTACACCTTC
>14|TRBJ1-1|TRBV9|.
CASSPDLMNTEAFF
TGTGCCAGCAGCCCTGACCTCATGAACACTGAAGCTTTCTTT
>12|TRBJ2-7|TRBV5-1|.
CASTQTAYEQYF
TGCGCCAGCACCCAGACGGCGTACGAGCAGTACTTC
>15|TRBJ2-7|TRBV6-1|.
CASSEASVRTYEQYF
TGTGCCAGCAGTGAAGCCTCGGTTCGGACCTACGAGCAGTACTTC
>16|TRBJ2-4|TRBV7-2|TRBD2
CASSSGLAVAKNIQYF
TGTGCCAGCAGCTCCGGACTAGCAGTAGCCAAAAACATTCAGTACTTC
>12|TRBJ2-1|TRBV6-1|.
CASSEALNEQFF
TGTGCCAGCAGTGAAGCGCTGAATGAGCAGTTCTTC
>14|TRBJ1-6|TRBV7-9|.
CASSFRDNNSPLHF
TGTGCCAGCAGCTTCAGGGACAATAATTCACCCCTCCACTTT
>15|TRBJ1-2|TRBV19|.
CASSWQHGESYGYTF
TGTGCCAGTAGTTGGCAGCACGGGGAATCCTATGGCTACACCTTC
>14|TRBJ1-1|TRBV5-8|TRBD1
CASSRGTGNTEAFF
TGTGCCAGCAGCCGAGGGACAGGGAACACTGAAGCTTTCTTT